The 24 T cell receptor beta chains listed next were all sequenced from one sample in a study of blood T cells in healthy people across ages. Together with a sample-barcoded 5' primer, a J-beta primer mix was included in a second PCR lasting about 7 to 11 cycles. A single record per CDR3 protein comes from TCRdb applying MiXCR to the 5' RACE reads. This sample yields about 1.8 million distinct CDR3 sequences, of which around half are seen a single time; roughly 2.1% belongs to the top ten. Sequencing used blood. These receptors were taken from a woman in her forties in good health.

In this sample, this clonotype turned up a few times. The V gene is TRBV20-1, the J gene TRBJ2-4, with D possibly matching TRBD2 (5 bases). Near its end, the DNA agrees better with TRBJ2-5, so the J call may be wrong. Germline CDR1 is DFQATT and CDR2 is SNEGSKA (reference sequence). This CDR3 has 15 amino acids. The CDR3 is CSATGSGDNQETQYF. For the CDR3, the DNA is TGCAGTGCCACGGGGTCCGGGGATAACCAAGAGACCCAGTACTTC.

The genes are TRBV7-2 and TRBJ2-3, with 9 bases aligning to TRBD2. V gave up 2 bases and J gave up 1 base; unmatched junction bases: 4. CDR3 length: 16 residues. CDR1 and CDR2 (germline): SGHTA, FQGNSA. The chain's CDR3 is CASSLKASGGTDTQYF. The CDR3 coding sequence is TGTGCCAGCAGCTTAAAGGCTAGCGGGGGCACAGATACGCAGTATTTT.

As for this clonotype: One end of the junction varies from germline; a read error may be responsible. The genes are TRBV20-1 and TRBJ2-7, with a possible D match to TRBD2 (5 bases). CDR1 DFQATT and CDR2 SNEGSKA come from the germline V gene (reference sequence). This CDR3 contains 14 residues. CDR3 region: CSTRDPTGNYEQYF. DNA of the CDR3: TGCAGTACTAGAGACCCGACGGGAAACTACGAGCAGTACTTC.

This clonotype turned up a few times. The chain employs TRBV7-6 and TRBJ2-3; no firm D call. CDR3 size: 15 residues. Trimming stripped 0 bases from V and 2 bases from J, with 9 bases between. CDR1 and CDR2 from the germline V gene are SGHVS and FNYEAQ. The CDR3 region is CASSLARDNTDTQYF. The CDR3 nucleotides are TGTGCCAGCAGCTTAGCTAGGGATAACACAGATACGCAGTATTTT.

On this clonotype: A much larger clonotype is one base distant, so this may be a read error. The J gene is TRBJ2-7, the V gene TRBV10-3; D might be TRBD2 (5 bases). This CDR3 comprises 15 residues. Looked up from germline, CDR1 is ENHRY and CDR2 is SYGVKD. The germline V and J ends were trimmed by 2 bases and 7 bases, with 18 bases remaining between them. The CDR3 coding sequence is TGTGCCATCAGTGAGCAAAGCGGAAGATACAATGAGCAGTACTTC. It yields the protein CAISEQSGRYNEQYF.

The table lists this clonotype with a few counts. The V gene is TRBV11-2, the J gene TRBJ2-4; weak D call: TRBD1 (6 bases). This CDR3 has 13 residues. The germline CDR1 and CDR2 sequences are SGHAT and FQNNGV. V was trimmed by 0 bases and J by 10 bases, leaving 10 bases between them. The CDR3 DNA reads as TGTGCCAGCAGCTTAGACTTCAGGGGTATTCAGTACTTC. The encoded protein is CASSLDFRGIQYF.

This clonotype was seen a single time. The rearrangement joins TRBV24-1 to TRBJ2-5; D call uncertain. Per the germline V gene, CDR1 is KGHDR and CDR2 is SFDVKD. The V end was cut by 3 bases, the J end by 4 bases, with 8 bases between. This CDR3 has 13 amino acids. This CDR3 is CATSDKTPETQYF. The CDR3 DNA sequence: TGTGCCACCAGTGATAAGACTCCAGAGACCCAGTACTTC.

The chain combines TRBV28 with TRBJ2-3; 7 bases match TRBD1. From germline, CDR1 is MDHEN and CDR2 SYDVKM. The V segment lost 3 bases and the J segment 0 bases; nucleotides outside the gene matches: 9. This CDR3 spans 17 amino acids. CDR3 bases: TGTGCCAGCAGTTTGGTCCCGGGACAGCTAAGCACAGATACGCAGTATTTT. This translates into CASSLVPGQLSTDTQYF.

This chain uses TRBV12-3 or TRBV12-4 with TRBJ1-6; perhaps TRBD1 as D (5 bases). The CDR3 totals 15 residues. The ends were cut back, 2 bases at V and 7 bases at J, with 12 bases in the middle. The CDR3 DNA sequence: TGTGCCAGCAGTTTAAAAGGGGTAGGGAATTCACCCCTCCACTTT. Translation gives CASSLKGVGNSPLHF.

The genes are TRBV29-1 and TRBJ1-2; 8 bases line up with TRBD1. Germline V CDR1 and CDR2: SQVTM, ANQGSEA. This CDR3 is 12 amino acids long. Unmatched junction bases numbered 4, after V lost 6 bases and J lost 4 bases. The CDR3 is CSVSTGGYGYTF. The CDR3 DNA is TGCAGCGTCTCAACAGGGGGCTATGGCTACACCTTC. Filled out from reference TRBV29-1 and TRBJ1-2, the complete variable domain reads SAVISQKPSRDICQRGTSLTIQCQVDSQVTMMFWYRQQPGQSLTLIATANQGSEATYESGFVIDKFPISRPNLTFSTLTVSNMSPEDSSIYLCSVSTGGYGYTFGSGTRLTVV.

The chain recombines TRBV9 with TRBJ2-7, with D hard to call. From germline, CDR1 is SGDLS and CDR2 YYNGEE. This CDR3 has 12 amino acids. Trimming stripped 4 bases from V and 5 bases from J, with 10 bases between. The CDR3 loop reads CASSPKVHEQYF. Here the CDR3 DNA reads TGTGCCAGCAGCCCTAAGGTCCACGAGCAGTACTTC.

This chain joins TRBV4-2 and TRBJ1-2; maybe TRBD1 (6 bases). V gave up 6 bases and J gave up 8 bases, with 22 bases separating them. Germline V gene lookup returns CDR1 LGHNA and CDR2 YNFKEQ. This CDR3 is 15 amino acids long. DNA for the CDR3: TGTGCCAGCAGGGGGACGGCCACGGGGGCGAGAGGCTACACCTTC. Amino acids: CASRGTATGARGYTF.

J is TRBJ2-3 and V is TRBV6-5; weak D call: TRBD2 (6 bases). CDR1 and CDR2 (germline): MNHEY, SVGAGI. The V end was cut by 0 bases, the J end by 4 bases, with 11 bases between. The CDR3 extends over 15 amino acids. The CDR3 nucleotides are TGTGCCAGCAGTTACTCCAACCGGAGGGCAGATACGCAGTATTTT. Translating it yields CASSYSNRRADTQYF.

The chain couples TRBV5-6 to TRBJ2-7; 10 bases are a match to TRBD2. The CDR3 has 16 residues. Germline V gene sequence: CDR1 SGHDT, CDR2 YYEEEE. J gave up 2 bases and V 5 bases, and 10 bases lay outside the gene matches. The chain's CDR3 is CASRPLTSGLAYEQYF. The CDR3 nucleotides read TGTGCCAGCAGGCCCTTGACTAGCGGGCTAGCCTACGAGCAGTACTTC.

The chain carries TRBV11-2 and TRBJ1-4, with 8 bases that match TRBD1. The germline gives CDR1 SGHAT, CDR2 FQNNGV. Losses at the gene ends were 6 bases for V and 7 bases for J; bases not matched to a gene: 7. The CDR3 consists of 14 residues. This CDR3 reads CASRTSGGGEKLFF. Written as DNA, the CDR3 is TGTGCCAGCAGGACTTCAGGGGGCGGTGAAAAACTGTTTTTT.

This clonotype appeared a few times. The chain links TRBV20-1 to TRBJ2-3, with 7 bases matching TRBD2. CDR3 length: 14 residues. Losses at the gene ends were 3 bases for V and 2 bases for J; bases not matched to a gene: 5. Germline V CDR1 and CDR2: DFQATT, SNEGSKA (reference sequence). The CDR3 reads CSASLRGITDTQYF. The CDR3 coding sequence is TGCAGTGCTAGTTTGCGGGGGATCACAGATACGCAGTATTTT.

This clonotype was counted only a few times. The CDR3 is CASSVDGQGKGEKLFF. Here the CDR3 DNA reads TGTGCCAGCAGTGTAGATGGACAGGGAAAGGGTGAAAAACTGTTTTTT. The rearrangement links TRBV6-1 to TRBJ1-4; the match to TRBD1 covers 8 bases. V lost 4 bases to trimming and J lost 7 bases; unmatched junction nucleotides: 11. Germline loops: CDR1 MNHNS, CDR2 SASEGT. CDR3 length: 16 residues.

This clonotype turned up a few times. The gene calls are TRBV3-1 and TRBJ2-5, with no clear D. The CDR3 sequence is 16 residues long. The germline V and J ends were trimmed by 1 base and 1 base, with 13 bases remaining between them. CDR1 and CDR2 (germline): LGHDT, YNNKEL (reference sequence). In DNA, the CDR3 is TGTGCCAGCAGCCAAGGTGGTAGCTCTAGCCAAGAGACCCAGTACTTC. Translated: CASSQGGSSSQETQYF.

V usage is TRBV2 and J usage is TRBJ1-1; TRBD1 matches 9 bases. V shed 6 bases and J 6 bases; nucleotides not matched to a gene: 11. The CDR3 runs to 15 residues. The germline gives CDR1 SNHLY, CDR2 FYNNEI. This CDR3 reads CASSDRGSRKAEAFF. The DNA of the CDR3 is TGTGCCAGCAGCGACAGGGGGAGTCGGAAAGCTGAAGCTTTCTTT.

This chain joins TRBV27 and TRBJ1-1, with D hard to call. CDR3 length: 16 amino acids. Germline V CDR1 and CDR2: MNHEY, SMNVEV (reference sequence). V was shortened by 4 bases and J by 0 bases, with 15 bases between the two germline ends. The CDR3 loop is CASSSSSGSLNTEAFF. The CDR3 nucleotides read TGTGCCAGCAGTTCCTCTTCGGGATCATTGAACACTGAAGCTTTCTTT.

This clonotype has only one observation. The V and J genes are TRBV4-3 and TRBJ2-7; D gene ambiguous. V lost 0 bases and J lost 5, with 14 bases in between. The germline V gene has CDR1 LGHNA and CDR2 YSLEER. The CDR3 contains 15 residues. CDR3 amino acids: CASSQDRLAPHEQYF. Written as DNA, the CDR3 is TGCGCCAGCAGCCAAGATCGACTTGCGCCCCACGAGCAGTACTTC.

J is TRBJ2-1 and V is TRBV20-1; D may be TRBD2 (6 bases). The V gene lost 4 bases and the J gene lost 8 bases, with 24 bases spanning the gap. CDR1 is DFQATT and CDR2 is SNEGSKA in the germline V gene (reference sequence). CDR3 length equals 16 residues. DNA for the CDR3: TGCAGTGCTAAAGCGTCGATGAGACTAGGAGGGGATGAGCAGTTCTTC. Translating gives CSAKASMRLGGDEQFF.

The rearrangement links TRBV9 to TRBJ2-1; D is perhaps TRBD1 or TRBD2 (5 bases each). The V end lost 0 bases, the J end lost 0 bases, and 13 bases lay between the germline ends. Germline V gene data show CDR1 as SGDLS and CDR2 as YYNGEE. CDR3 length: 17 residues. CDR3 sequence: CASSVGSGTHSYNEQFF. The CDR3 nucleotides read TGTGCCAGCAGCGTAGGGTCCGGGACCCACTCCTACAATGAGCAGTTCTTC. Supplemented by reference TRBV9 and TRBJ2-1, the full variable domain reads DSGVTQTPKHLITATGQRVTLRCSPRSGDLSVYWYQQSLDQGLQFLIQYYNGEERAKGNILERFSAQQFPDLHSELNLSSLELGDSALYFCASSVGSGTHSYNEQFFGPGTRLTVL.

A few counts support this clonotype. The chain has TRBV6-2 or TRBV6-3 and TRBJ1-2; a possible D gene is TRBD1 (6 bases). Per germline, CDR1 MNHEY and CDR2 SVGEGT. CDR3 length equals 15 residues. V was shortened by 0 bases and J by 3 bases, with 11 bases between the two germline ends. CDR3 bases: TGTGCCAGCAGTTACTCGATATCAGGGGACTATGGCTACACCTTC. It yields the protein CASSYSISGDYGYTF.